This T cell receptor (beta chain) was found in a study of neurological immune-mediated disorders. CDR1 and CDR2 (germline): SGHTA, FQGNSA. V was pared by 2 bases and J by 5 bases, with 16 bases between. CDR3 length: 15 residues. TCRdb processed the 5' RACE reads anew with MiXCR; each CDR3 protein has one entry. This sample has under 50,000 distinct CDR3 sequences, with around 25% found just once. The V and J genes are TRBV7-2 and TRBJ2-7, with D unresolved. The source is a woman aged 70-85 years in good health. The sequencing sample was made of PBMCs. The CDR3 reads CASSLFGVVGHEQYF. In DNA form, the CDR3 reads TGTGCCAGCAGCTTATTTGGGGTGGTGGGCCACGAGCAGTACTTC. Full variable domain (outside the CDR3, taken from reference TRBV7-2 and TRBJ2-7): GAGVSQSPSNKVTEKGKDVELRCDPISGHTALYWYRQSLGQGLEFLIYFQGNSAPDKSGLPSDRFSAERTGGSVSTLTIQRTQQEDSAVYLCASSLFGVVGHEQYFGPGTRLTVT.